Sequencing of this TCR beta chain was carried out in a study of beta chain features in type 1 diabetes. Study-wide context: Age, gender and cell yields were alike across patients and healthy donors.

All sorted populations exceeded 98% purity. Trimming shortened V by 0 bases and J by 0 bases, and 11 bases separated the two germline ends. Germline values: CDR1 SGHAT, CDR2 FQNNGV. CDR3 length: 16 amino acids. There are a few counts of this clone. No antigen is known for it. The study reverse transcribed the entire isolated RNA, so it sequenced expressed TCRB transcripts. Sequenced by immunoSEQ multiplex PCR; TCRdb stores in-frame clones only, minus some. Among about 320,000 clones, 14% were seen once, and the ten largest hold approximately 6.7%. Findings and limits, study-wide: Type 1 diabetes patients had fewer VDJ junction insertions and more deletions. Highly expressing activated T cells could be over-counted with a cDNA template.

The TCR originated in a man aged 25-45 years in good health. Sequencing was performed on central memory CD4+ T cells from blood. The gene calls are TRBV11-2 and TRBJ1-2, with D perhaps matching TRBD1 (5 bases). The CDR3 DNA sequence: TGTGCCAGCAGCTTAGACGGGGGGATATCTAACTATGGCTACACCTTC. The encoded protein is CASSLDGGISNYGYTF.